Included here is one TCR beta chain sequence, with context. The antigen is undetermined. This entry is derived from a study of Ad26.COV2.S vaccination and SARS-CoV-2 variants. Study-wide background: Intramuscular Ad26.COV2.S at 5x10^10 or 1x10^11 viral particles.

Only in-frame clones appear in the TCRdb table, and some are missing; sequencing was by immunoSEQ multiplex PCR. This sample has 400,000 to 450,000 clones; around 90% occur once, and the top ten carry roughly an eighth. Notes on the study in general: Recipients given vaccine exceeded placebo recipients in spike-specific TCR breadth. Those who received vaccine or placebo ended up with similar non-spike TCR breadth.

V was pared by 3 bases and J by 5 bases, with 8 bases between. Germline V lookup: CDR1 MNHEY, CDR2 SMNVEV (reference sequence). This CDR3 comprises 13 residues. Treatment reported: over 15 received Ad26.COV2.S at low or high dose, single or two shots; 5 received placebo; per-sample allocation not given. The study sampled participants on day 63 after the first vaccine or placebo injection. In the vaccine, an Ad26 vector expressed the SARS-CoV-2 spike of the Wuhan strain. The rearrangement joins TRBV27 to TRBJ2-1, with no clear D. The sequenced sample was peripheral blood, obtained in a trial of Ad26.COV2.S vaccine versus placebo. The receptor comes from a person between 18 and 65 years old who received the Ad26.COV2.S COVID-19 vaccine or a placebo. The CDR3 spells CASSLDEDNEQFF. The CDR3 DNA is TGTGCCAGCAGTTTGGACGAGGACAATGAGCAGTTCTTC.